This T cell receptor beta chain was retrieved from a study of shared clonotypes between healthy human individuals (TCRdb year 2020). Regarding the complete study: A couple of women and a few men aged 18 to 49 years were included in the cohort. For each donor, CD4 naive and CD4 memory were each run on three plates, CD8 naive on two plates, and CD8 memory on one plate. To estimate repertoire size and how much clonotypes are shared between individuals, the study performed deep sequencing of blood TCR repertoires from about 5 healthy adults. To increase sequencing depth and limit assay-specific biases, different laboratories used diverse techniques to prepare libraries and sequence TCR repertoires. Per donor, leukapheresis produced somewhere between about 0.94 and 9 billion PBMCs. Overall study outcomes, separate from this receptor: Sampling was restricted to blood, and TCR repertoires in tissue are likely to differ from TCR repertoires in blood. Compared with non-shared clonotypes, clonotypes shared by all four sorted-subset donors had higher generation probabilities. The genetic and exposure-history diversity represented was limited by the small number of donors. Pairwise subsampling led to the expectation that sequencing depth would affect the degree of clonotype sharing among donors. Estimated clonotype richness was generally larger for naive than for memory subsets. Even with the large sequencing depth, rarefaction of the sorted-subset datasets indicated that sequencing was incomplete. When several donors were compared, the shared fraction of clonotypes was roughly 4.8% for naive CD4, around 3.6% for naive CD8, 2% to 2.5% for memory CD4, and 0.35% to 0.5% for memory CD8.

The germline V gene yields MDHEN for CDR1 and SYDVKM for CDR2. The cysteine opens and the phenylalanine closes a CDR3 of 17 amino acids. Only CDR3 DNA is held: 51 bases, read in frame from base 1. Trimmed from V: 5 bases; trimmed from J: 3 bases; junction bases lacking a gene match: 9. Donors were healthy HIV-negative adults with no recently reported acute infections or vaccinations. Every donor was a Caucasian adult living in Nashville, Tennessee, USA. CD4+ T cells were enriched by magnetic negative selection; naive cells were then positively selected on CD45RA, and the negative fraction formed the memory subset. Blood was collected by leukapheresis, and PBMCs were isolated by Ficoll-Histopaque density gradient centrifugation and then cryopreserved in liquid nitrogen vapor phase. Purity and quantity of every magnetically sorted T cell population were checked by analytical flow cytometry. Each sorted fraction had its genomic DNA isolated and then quantified by UV absorbance on a Nanodrop 2000c.

Using the deep immunoSEQ assay, multiplex PCR amplified TCR CDR3 regions from genomic DNA. Extracted genomic DNA from each cell subset was distributed evenly across all wells of several immunoSEQ 96-well plates, and each plate was treated as a replicate. For sorted subsets, each replicate PCR was loaded with 200 ng genomic DNA, equivalent to 32,000 or so T cell genomes. Purified libraries were quantified with a Qubit 3.0 fluorometer, sized on a Bioanalyzer 2100, and re-quantified with the KAPA Library Quantification kit. Each immunoSEQ 96-well plate was sequenced on its own single-read 150-cycle Illumina NextSeq 550 flow cell. Regarding the original processing steps: Because only junctional sequences without quality scores were contained in the immunoSEQ output, filtering matching that applied to full-length reads could not be performed. To assign V/J genes and CDR3, sequences were annotated using PyIR, a Python wrapper for IgBLAST v1.9, with IMGT germline references. Any read was removed if the V/J assignment was weak (E-value above 1e-6), the CDR3 was missing, or the read contained stop codons, out-of-frame junctions, or ambiguous translated residues. V3J clonotypes were defined by identical inferred V gene, J gene, and CDR3 amino acid sequence. Percentage overlap between repertoires was calculated by dividing the number of shared unique clonotypes by the size of the smaller repertoire. Three approaches were used to assess repertoire richness: RTK rarefaction, the Chao1 estimator, and Recon v2.1 estimates of unobserved clonotypes. Generation probabilities for all TCRbeta clonotypes obtained by the gDNA method from a handful of donors were computed using OLGA. TCRdb retrieved this table from immuneACCESS and kept in-frame rearrangements only. Not all clones are present; in checked studies, unresolved V genes account for under half, and no reason is known for the remainder. V, J and clone size reflect that table, while D and trimming were determined from the DNA. The sample includes approximately 2.3 million clones, with more than 85% observed a single time. The top ten clones comprise about 0.37% of the sample.

In regard to this clone: Its recognized antigen is unknown. Base qualities are not at hand, and no much larger clone is one base apart.

The sequencing input was naive CD4+ T cells from PBMCs. Sample cell subset or site, as interpreted from the label and publication: CD45RA+ positively selected. Recombination joined TRBV28 with TRBJ2-3; TRBD2 fits 12 bases in the junction. This sequence originates from a man between 18 and 29 years old in good health. Some clones in this sample may be carry-over from other donors' samples. Here the CDR3 is given as CASSLRTSGIGTDTQYF. The nucleotide sequence is TGTGCCAGCAGTCTCCGGACTAGCGGGATTGGAACAGATACGCAGTATTTT.